This T cell receptor beta chain was recovered during a study of a mutant IDH1 vaccine in newly diagnosed glioma. Study details: Vaccines began 4-6 weeks after radiotherapy alone, or with temozolomide cycles. Treated individuals were approximately 62% male and approximately 38% female, averaging roughly 39 years of age. The earlier regimen, radiotherapy, temozolomide, or both, was most often both.

Regarding this clone: Antigen specificity is unknown.

Some clones are missing from TCRdb's copy, which holds only in-frame ones; the method was immunoSEQ multiplex PCR. The repertoire holds approximately 57,000 clones, with 80% to 85% as singletons. Time point meaning: week 23, last vaccination. The investigators gave 300 ug of mutant IDH1 20-mer peptide in each vaccine dose, together with topical imiquimod. The ends were cut back, 0 bases at V and 0 bases at J, with 9 bases in the middle. The CDR3 length is 15 residues. The germline gives CDR1 SGHTS, CDR2 YDEGEE. V is TRBV5-8 and J is TRBJ1-1; D remains ambiguous. Sequenced material: PBMCs, taken from a glioma patient whose treatment included an IDH1 peptide vaccine. The TCR comes from a woman between 40 and 50 years old with glioma. Some clones in this sample may be carry-over from other donors' samples. CDR3 amino acids: CASSLVRLLNTEAFF. The CDR3 DNA is TGTGCCAGCAGCTTGGTGAGATTGTTGAACACTGAAGCTTTCTTT. The full variable domain, in which reference TRBV5-8 and TRBJ1-1 provide the parts outside the CDR3, is EAGVTQSPTHLIKTRGQQATLRCSPISGHTSVYWYQQALGLGLQFLLWYDEGEERNRGNFPPRFSGRQFPNYSSELNVNALELEDSALYLCASSLVRLLNTEAFFGQGTRLTVV.